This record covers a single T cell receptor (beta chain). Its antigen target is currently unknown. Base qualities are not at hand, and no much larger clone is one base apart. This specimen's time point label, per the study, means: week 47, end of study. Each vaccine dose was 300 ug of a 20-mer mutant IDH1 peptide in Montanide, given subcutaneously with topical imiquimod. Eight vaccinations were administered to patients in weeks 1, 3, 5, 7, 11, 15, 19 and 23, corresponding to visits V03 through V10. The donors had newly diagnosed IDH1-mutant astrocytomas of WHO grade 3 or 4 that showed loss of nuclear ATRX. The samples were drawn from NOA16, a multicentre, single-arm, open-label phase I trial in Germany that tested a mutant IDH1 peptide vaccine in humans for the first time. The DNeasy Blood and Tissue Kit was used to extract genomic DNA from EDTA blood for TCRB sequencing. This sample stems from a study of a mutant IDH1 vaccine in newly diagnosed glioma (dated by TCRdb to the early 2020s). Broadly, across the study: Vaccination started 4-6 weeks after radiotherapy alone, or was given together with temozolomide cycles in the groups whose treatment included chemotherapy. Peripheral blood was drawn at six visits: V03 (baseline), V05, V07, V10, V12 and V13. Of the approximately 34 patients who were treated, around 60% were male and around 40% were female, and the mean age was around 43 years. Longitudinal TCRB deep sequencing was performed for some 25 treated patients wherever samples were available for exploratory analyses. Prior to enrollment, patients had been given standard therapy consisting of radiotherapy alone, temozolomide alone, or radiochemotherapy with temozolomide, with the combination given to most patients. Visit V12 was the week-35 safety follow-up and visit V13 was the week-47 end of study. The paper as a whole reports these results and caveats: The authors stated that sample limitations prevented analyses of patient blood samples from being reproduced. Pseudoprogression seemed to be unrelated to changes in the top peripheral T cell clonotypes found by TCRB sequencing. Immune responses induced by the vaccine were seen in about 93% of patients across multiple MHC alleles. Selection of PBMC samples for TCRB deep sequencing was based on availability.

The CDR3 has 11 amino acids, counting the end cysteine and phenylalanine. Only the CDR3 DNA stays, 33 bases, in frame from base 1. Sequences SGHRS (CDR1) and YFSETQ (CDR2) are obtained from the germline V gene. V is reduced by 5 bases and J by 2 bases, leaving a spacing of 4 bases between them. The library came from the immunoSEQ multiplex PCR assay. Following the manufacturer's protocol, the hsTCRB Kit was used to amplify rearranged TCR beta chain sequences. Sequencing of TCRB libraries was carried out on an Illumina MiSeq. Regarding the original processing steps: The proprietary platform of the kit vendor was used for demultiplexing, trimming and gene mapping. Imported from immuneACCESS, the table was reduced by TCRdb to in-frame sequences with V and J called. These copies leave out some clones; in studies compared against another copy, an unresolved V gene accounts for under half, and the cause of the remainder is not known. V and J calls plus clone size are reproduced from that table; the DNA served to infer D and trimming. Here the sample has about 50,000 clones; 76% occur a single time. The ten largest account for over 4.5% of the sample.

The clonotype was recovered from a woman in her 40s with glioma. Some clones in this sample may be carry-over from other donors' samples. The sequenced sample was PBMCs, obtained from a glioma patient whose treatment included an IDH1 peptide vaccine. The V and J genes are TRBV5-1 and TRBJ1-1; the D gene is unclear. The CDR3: CASRENTEAFF. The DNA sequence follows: TGCGCCAGCAGAGAAAACACTGAAGCTTTCTTT.